The 20 T cell receptor beta chains below come from one sample, sequenced in a study of T cell clonality in common variable immunodeficiency. Produced via immunoSEQ multiplex PCR; TCRdb's table is partial and in-frame only. The profile covers around 40,000 clones, none occurring a single time. Sequences were obtained from peripheral blood mononuclear cells. These receptors all stem from a person aged 18-70 years in good health.

In this sample, this clone turned up many times. The observed sequence ends 3 residues before the CDR3 terminus, with the missing tail filled in from the germline J gene. This sequence joins TRBV5-4 and TRBJ1-1; no firm D call. The CDR3 runs to 15 residues. Germline V gene data show CDR1 as SGHNT and CDR2 as YYREEE (reference sequence). Trimming removed 0 bases at V and 0 bases at J, with 9 bases between. The part of the CDR3 DNA that was read is TGTGCCAGCAGCTTGGATGGGCGTATGAACACTGAA. Translating it yields CASSLDGRMNTE. The CDR3, in full, reads CASSLDGRMNTEAFF.

There are many counts of this clone. The read terminates 3 residues before the CDR3 end, so the remaining end is supplied by the germline J gene. This chain connects TRBV7-6 to TRBJ2-2; D might be TRBD1 (6 bases). The CDR3 runs 18 residues. CDR1 is SGHVS and CDR2 is FNYEAQ in the germline V gene. Trimming cost V 2 bases and J 5 bases, with 21 bases left between them. CDR3 bases read: TGTGCCAGCAGCTTAAATTCGAGACAGGAGGTGGGGACCGGGGAG. It specifies CASSLNSRQEVGTGE. Given in full, the CDR3 is CASSLNSRQEVGTGELFF.

There are many counts of this clone. The CDR3 goes on 3 residues after the read ends, and that part is filled in from the germline J gene. The gene calls are TRBV10-3 and TRBJ1-2, with 7 bases fitting TRBD1. Germline trimming cut 3 bases from V and 2 bases from J; bases unmatched to any gene: 6. CDR3 size: 15 residues. Germline V gene sequence: CDR1 ENHRY, CDR2 SYGVKD. The DNA read from the CDR3 is TGTGCCATCAGTGATTCGTGGACAGGAAACTATGGC. Translated, it gives CAISDSWTGNYG. The whole CDR3 is CAISDSWTGNYGYTF.

This clone was observed many times. The read terminates 3 residues before the CDR3 end, so the remaining end is supplied by the germline J gene. The J gene is TRBJ2-1, the V gene TRBV7-2; D is unclear. The CDR3 consists of 14 residues. Germline V CDR1 and CDR2: SGHTA, FQGNSA. Trimming took 1 base from V and 9 from J, leaving 13 bases between them. The part of the CDR3 DNA that was read is TGTGCCAGCAGCTTAGAGTTAGGAACGGGTGAG. It encodes CASSLELGTGE. The entire CDR3 protein reads CASSLELGTGEQFF.

This clone was seen at least ten times. The missing CDR3 end, 3 residues past where the read stops, is filled in from the germline J gene. The rearrangement uses TRBV19 and TRBJ1-1, with D unresolved. Germline V CDR1 and CDR2: LNHDA, SQIVND (reference sequence). The V end lost 5 bases, the J end lost 3 bases, and 10 bases lay between the germline ends. The CDR3 covers 13 residues. CDR3 DNA (partial): TGTGCCAGTAGTCTTGGAAGGGACACTGAA. Protein sequence: CASSLGRDTE. The full CDR3 protein is CASSLGRDTEAFF.

This clone has at least ten counts. The read falls 3 residues short of the CDR3 end, and the missing part is taken from the germline J gene. The chain combines TRBV5-6 with TRBJ2-3, with 13 bases aligning to TRBD2. V lost 6 bases, J lost 3 bases, and 4 bases stayed unmatched. Germline CDR1 SGHDT, CDR2 YYEEEE. This CDR3 is built from 15 residues. This CDR3 reads CASTAGLAGTDTQYF. Incomplete CDR3 DNA: TGTGCCAGCACCGCGGGACTAGCGGGAACAGATACG.

There are many counts of this clone. The read finishes 3 residues shy of the CDR3 end, and the germline J gene is used to complete it. The rearrangement uses TRBV20-1 and TRBJ2-1; TRBD2 aligns across 7 bases. The CDR3 sequence is 14 residues long. Germline CDR1 reads DFQATT; CDR2 reads SNEGSKA (reference sequence). V shed 0 bases and J 2 bases; nucleotides not matched to a gene: 1. Partial CDR3 DNA: TGCAGTGCTAGAGAGCGGGAGCCCTACAATGAG. Protein product: CSAREREPYNE. The entire CDR3 protein is CSAREREPYNEQFF.

The table lists this clone with many counts. The observed sequence ends 3 residues before the CDR3 terminus, with the missing tail filled in from the germline J gene. V is TRBV29-1 and J is TRBJ1-3; tentatively, D is TRBD1 (5 bases). Trimming cost V 5 bases and J 4 bases, with 15 bases left between them. CDR1 and CDR2 from the germline V gene are SQVTM and ANQGSEA. The CDR3 sequence is 14 residues long. The covered CDR3 bases are TGCAGCGTTAGGTCACGGGGGGACGGAAACACC. Translated: CSVRSRGDGNT. The whole CDR3 protein is CSVRSRGDGNTIYF.

This clone appeared many times. Read data end 3 residues before the CDR3 end; the end is taken from the germline J gene. The gene calls are TRBV2 and TRBJ1-6; D is uncertain. Between the trimmed V and J ends, which lost 5 bases and 6 bases, there was a span of 11 bases. This CDR3 is built from 14 residues. Germline V gene lookup returns CDR1 SNHLY and CDR2 FYNNEI. The CDR3 loop reads CASSRMRGNSPLHF. CDR3 DNA (partial): TGTGCCAGCAGTCGTATGCGGGGTAATTCACCC. The full variable domain, in which reference TRBV2 and TRBJ1-6 provide the parts outside the CDR3, is EPEVTQTPSHQVTQMGQEVILRCVPISNHLYFYWYRQILGQKVEFLVSFYNNEISEKSEIFDDQFSVERPDGSNFTLKIRSTKLEDSAMYFCASSRMRGNSPLHFGNGTRLTVT.

This clone was counted at least ten times. The CDR3 extends 3 residues past the end of the read, so its final part is completed from the germline J gene. The chain uses TRBV20-1 and TRBJ1-6; perhaps TRBD1 as D (6 bases). The CDR3 length is 13 residues. Between the trimmed V and J ends, which lost 6 bases and 5 bases, there was a span of 11 bases. CDR1 and CDR2 from the germline V gene are DFQATT and SNEGSKA (reference sequence). CDR3 region: CSARRDNNSPLHF. The part of the CDR3 DNA that was read is TGCAGTGCGCGGAGGGACAATAATTCACCC.

This clone has ten or more counts. The read ends 3 residues before the CDR3 terminus; that terminus is restored from the germline J gene. This rearrangement joins TRBV7-9 to TRBJ2-1; the D is unclear. This CDR3 contains 13 residues. The V gene lost 5 bases and the J gene lost 4 bases, with 9 bases spanning the gap. The germline CDR1 and CDR2 sequences are SEHNR and FQNEAQ (reference sequence). CDR3 residues: CASSPPPYNEQFF. The part of the CDR3 DNA that was read is TGTGCCAGCAGCCCCCCCCCATACAATGAG.

There are many counts of this clone. The CDR3 extends 3 residues past the end of the read, so its final part is completed from the germline J gene. This chain connects TRBV19 to TRBJ1-5; D perhaps matches TRBD1 (6 bases). The V end was cut by 1 base, the J end by 4 bases, with 17 bases between. Germline V gene data show CDR1 as LNHDA and CDR2 as SQIVND (reference sequence). CDR3 length equals 17 residues. The CDR3 loop is CASSIGKTGYGNQPQHF. CDR3 DNA (partial): TGTGCCAGTAGTATAGGAAAAACAGGGTATGGTAATCAGCCC.

Ten or more counts support this clone. The CDR3 end falls 3 residues outside the read, so it is completed with the germline J gene. The chain couples TRBV7-9 to TRBJ2-1, with 8 bases identical to TRBD2. The germline V gene encodes CDR1 SEHNR and CDR2 FQNEAQ (reference sequence). Trimming cost V 5 bases and J 4 bases; bases outside gene matches: 7. The CDR3 is 15 residues long. The CDR3 sequence is CASSLTSGTYNEQFF. The sequenced part of the CDR3 DNA is TGTGCCAGCAGCCTTACTAGCGGTACTTACAATGAG.

This clone was detected ten times or more. The DNA ends 3 residues before the CDR3 does, and the rest of the CDR3 is filled in from the germline J gene. This sequence joins TRBV6-2 or TRBV6-3 and TRBJ2-7, with TRBD2 identical over 10 bases. With 4 bases clipped from V and 2 bases from J, the junction kept 11 bases outside the gene matches. This CDR3 is 17 amino acids long. Germline assignment: CDR1 MNHEY and CDR2 SVGEGT. CDR3 protein: CASSWGPGLAYAYEQYF. The DNA read from the CDR3 is TGTGCCAGCAGTTGGGGACCGGGACTAGCGTATGCCTACGAG.

This clone was seen ten or more times. The sequenced fragment ends 3 residues before the CDR3 boundary, so the rest is inferred from the germline J gene. This sequence joins TRBV7-8 and TRBJ1-2, with 10 bases lining up with TRBD1. CDR1 is SGHVS and CDR2 is FQNEAQ in the germline V gene. The V and J ends lost 4 bases and 7 bases, in that order; junction bases with no gene match: 12. The CDR3 covers 16 residues. The chain's CDR3 is CASSYSLSGTGAGYTF. Partial CDR3 DNA: TGTGCCAGCAGCTACAGCCTATCCGGGACAGGGGCTGGC.

This clone appeared many times. The missing CDR3 end, 3 residues past where the read stops, is filled in from the germline J gene. The rearrangement links TRBV20-1 to TRBJ2-1; TRBD2 matches at 10 bases. The CDR3 runs to 15 residues. Germline lookup yields CDR1 DFQATT and CDR2 SNEGSKA (reference sequence). After removal of 0 bases from V and 1 base from J, the junction contained 0 bases not matched to a gene. The CDR3 protein is CSARELAGSYNEQFF. CDR3 DNA (partial): TGCAGTGCTAGAGAACTAGCGGGATCCTACAATGAG.

This clone was counted at least ten times. The read finishes 3 residues shy of the CDR3 end, and the germline J gene is used to complete it. The chain is built from TRBV19 and TRBJ2-3, with 16 bases fitting TRBD2. CDR1 and CDR2 from the germline V gene are LNHDA and SQIVND (reference sequence). V shed 3 bases, J shed 5 bases, and the junction held 8 bases outside the gene matches. The CDR3 is 18 residues long. The sequenced part of the CDR3 DNA is TGTGCCAGTAGTATGGGGACTAGCGGGGGGGGTGGAGGAGATACG. Translating gives CASSMGTSGGGGGDT. The whole CDR3 protein reads CASSMGTSGGGGGDTQYF.

In its sample, this clone was seen many times. The read terminates 3 residues before the CDR3 end, so the remaining end is supplied by the germline J gene. The chain couples TRBV20-1 to TRBJ1-5, with 8 nucleotides matching TRBD1. V trimming: 3 bases; J trimming: 2 bases; junction bases outside the gene matches: 6. The CDR3 consists of 15 residues. Germline values: CDR1 DFQATT, CDR2 SNEGSKA (reference sequence). The CDR3 loop reads CSARDREMGNQPQHF. Incomplete CDR3 DNA: TGCAGTGCTAGGGACAGGGAAATGGGCAATCAGCCC.

This clone occurred a few times. The read stops 3 residues short of the end of the CDR3; the missing end is completed from the germline J gene. The J gene is TRBJ2-4, the V gene TRBV6-1; D is possibly TRBD1 (6 bases). Germline V gives CDR1 MNHNS, CDR2 SASEGT. The CDR3 spans 14 residues. The CDR3 reads CASSESHRAYGQYF. The covered CDR3 bases are TGTGCCAGCAGTGAATCACACAGGGCCTATGGT.

At least ten counts were recorded for this clone. The CDR3 extends 3 residues past the end of the read, so its final part is completed from the germline J gene. The rearrangement links TRBV19 to TRBJ2-1; 10 bases align to TRBD2. The CDR3 has 13 residues. Germline values: CDR1 LNHDA, CDR2 SQIVND (reference sequence). V gave up 11 bases and J gave up 4 bases; unmatched junction bases: 5. The sequenced part of the CDR3 DNA is TGTGCCGATAAGCGGGGGGGGTACAATGAG. It encodes CADKRGGYNE. The whole CDR3 sequence is CADKRGGYNEQFF.